This T cell receptor (beta chain) was sequenced during a study of monozygotic twins with inflammatory bowel disease. Study-wide results and caveats: The inverse Simpson measure of TCRbeta diversity was lower in IBD patients than in healthy co-twins. The data offered no way to tell different T cell subtypes apart.

Germline-derived CDR1 and CDR2 are SGHTA and FQGNSA. CDR3 length: 17 amino acids. Every single donor had a roughly 2.5 ml blood sample drawn. Each of the TCR libraries took 3,000 to 4,000 ng of total RNA. Using the 5' RACE reads, TCRdb records one entry per CDR3 protein without DNA. The sample holds over 150,000 distinct CDR3 sequences. Points on this clonotype: What it recognizes is unknown.

This rearrangement joins TRBV7-2 to TRBJ2-7; TCRdb proposes TRBD1, but this gene call is untestable without DNA. Sequenced input: blood. This TCR was recovered from a human donor with ulcerative colitis or Crohn's disease, or a healthy co-twin of an affected twin (not recorded which). This CDR3 is CASSFGDRGDTGYEQYF. The variable domain in full, with the rest retrieved from reference TRBV7-2 and TRBJ2-7, is GAGVSQSPSNKVTEKGKDVELRCDPISGHTALYWYRQSLGQGLEFLIYFQGNSAPDKSGLPSDRFSAERTGGSVSTLTIQRTQQEDSAVYLCASSFGDRGDTGYEQYFGPGTRLTVT.